A single sample gave rise to the 9 T cell receptor beta chains below, sequenced in a study of T cell responses to AZD1222 COVID-19 vaccine. This table comes from immunoSEQ multiplex PCR, and its TCRdb copy is limited to in-frame clones, with some not included. The table lists about 84,000 clones, approximately 85% of them singletons. The sample was peripheral blood, taken 28 days after the second AZD1222 dose. The receptors derive from an adult who received the AZD1222 COVID-19 vaccine.

This clone was recorded only once. The gene calls are TRBV29-1 and TRBJ2-1; D is ambiguous. Germline V lookup: CDR1 SQVTM, CDR2 ANQGSEA. V shed 6 bases and J shed 4 bases, with 7 bases lying between them. The CDR3 loop spans 11 amino acids. The CDR3 DNA sequence: TGCAGCGTCCTACAATACAATGAGCAGTTCTTC. Translated: CSVLQYNEQFF.

The chain employs TRBV6-1 and TRBJ1-6; D unresolved. Germline V gene data show CDR1 as MNHNS and CDR2 as SASEGT. The CDR3 has 15 residues. Trimming removed 1 base at V and 4 bases at J, with 8 bases between. The CDR3 DNA follows: TGTGCCAGCAGTGAAGGGGCGCGGTATAATTCACCCCTCCACTTT. It codes for CASSEGARYNSPLHF.

This rearrangement joins TRBV27 to TRBJ2-1, with 12 bases matching TRBD2. V shed 1 base and J 7 bases; nucleotides not matched to a gene: 5. The CDR3 has 16 residues. Germline loops: CDR1 MNHEY, CDR2 SMNVEV (reference sequence). The CDR3 reads CASSLLTSGGGNEQFF. The CDR3 nucleotides are TGTGCCAGCAGTTTATTGACTAGCGGGGGTGGGAATGAGCAGTTCTTC.

A word on this clone: Other DNA sequences within the sample encode an identical CDR3. The chain joins TRBV6-4 to TRBJ2-3; the D call may be TRBD1 or TRBD2 (6 bases each). The CDR3 consists of 14 residues. The V end was cut by 3 bases, the J end by 1 base, with 8 bases between. Germline assignment: CDR1 MRHNA and CDR2 SNTAGT. CDR3 protein: CASSDRGGTDTQYF. For the CDR3, the DNA is TGTGCCAGCAGTGATAGGGGGGGCACAGATACGCAGTATTTT.

As DNA, the CDR3 is TGTGCCAGCAGCTTATTTAGAGGCGGCGGGAGCTCCTACAATGAGCAGTTCTTC. Protein sequence: CASSLFRGGGSSYNEQFF. The chain links TRBV7-9 to TRBJ2-1; 7 positions agree with TRBD2. The CDR3 has 18 residues. V lost 2 bases, J lost 0 bases, and 10 bases stayed unmatched. Germline-derived CDR1 and CDR2 are SEHNR and FQNEAQ (reference sequence).

Only a few counts were recorded for this clone. The rearrangement joins TRBV7-2 to TRBJ1-6, with TRBD1 as a possible D gene (6 bases). Germline V CDR1 and CDR2: SGHTA, FQGNSA. Trimming took off 7 bases at V and 6 bases at J, with 19 bases between the two ends. The CDR3 is made up of 16 amino acids. CDR3: CASTPRGAHSNSPLHF. DNA for the CDR3: TGTGCCAGCACCCCTCGGGGGGCTCACTCTAATTCACCCCTCCACTTT.

This clone appeared a single time. The CDR3 loop reads CATSDDDWSEDTQYF. The CDR3 DNA reads as TGTGCCACCAGTGATGATGACTGGTCCGAAGATACGCAGTATTTT. The chain uses TRBV24-1 and TRBJ2-3; unclear D gene. V was clipped by 3 bases and J by 5 bases, with 14 bases between them. The CDR3 totals 15 residues. In germline, CDR1 is KGHDR, CDR2 SFDVKD.

This rearrangement joins TRBV11-2 to TRBJ2-3; a possible D gene is TRBD2 (6 bases). Germline loops: CDR1 SGHAT, CDR2 FQNNGV. The CDR3 is made up of 15 amino acids. Trimming left V 2 bases short and J 0 bases short, with 9 bases between. The chain's CDR3 is CASSLLGTSTDTQYF. In DNA form, the CDR3 reads TGTGCCAGCAGCTTATTGGGGACTAGCACAGATACGCAGTATTTT.

V and J are TRBV5-8 and TRBJ2-7; 8 bases line up with TRBD2. The CDR3 has 16 residues. CDR1 SGHTS and CDR2 YDEGEE come from the germline V gene. V shed 0 bases and J 5 bases; nucleotides not matched to a gene: 10. CDR3 bases: TGTGCCAGCAGCTTGGGTGCCGGGGGGGGGCTGGACGAGCAGTACTTC. Its protein is CASSLGAGGGLDEQYF. Filled out from reference TRBV5-8 and TRBJ2-7, the complete variable domain reads EAGVTQSPTHLIKTRGQQATLRCSPISGHTSVYWYQQALGLGLQFLLWYDEGEERNRGNFPPRFSGRQFPNYSSELNVNALELEDSALYLCASSLGAGGGLDEQYFGPGTRLTVT.